The entry below gives a single T cell receptor beta chain sequence along with its context. Trimming shortened V by 4 bases and J by 10 bases, and 21 bases separated the two germline ends. Germline V CDR1 and CDR2: SGHDT, YYEEEE. The CDR3 consists of 16 residues. The source of the sample is a study of blood T cell repertoires in COVID-19. Method: immunoSEQ multiplex PCR; TCRdb's copy keeps in-frame clones and lacks some. Among some 320,000 clones, roughly 86% were seen once, and the ten largest hold roughly 2.9%. Sequences were obtained from PBMCs or T cells enriched from blood (not recorded which). The TCR was taken from a woman aged 50 to 60 who had been exposed to COVID-19. This chain uses TRBV5-6 with TRBJ1-6; no definite D call. DNA of the CDR3: TGTGCCAGCAGCAGTCACCCTCGGGAAAACTTCTCACCCCTCCACTTT. This translates into CASSSHPRENFSPLHF.